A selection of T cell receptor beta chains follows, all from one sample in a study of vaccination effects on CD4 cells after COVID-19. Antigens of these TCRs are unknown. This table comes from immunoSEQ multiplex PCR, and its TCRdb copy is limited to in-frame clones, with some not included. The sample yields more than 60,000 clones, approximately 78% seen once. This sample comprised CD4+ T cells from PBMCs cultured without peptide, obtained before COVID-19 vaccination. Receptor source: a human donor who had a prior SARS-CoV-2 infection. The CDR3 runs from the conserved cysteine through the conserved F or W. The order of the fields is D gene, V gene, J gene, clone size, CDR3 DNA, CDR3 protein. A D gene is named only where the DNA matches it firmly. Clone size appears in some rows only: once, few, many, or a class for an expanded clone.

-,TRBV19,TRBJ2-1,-,TGTGCCAGTAGTATAGGCGGCTACCGGGCAGGCGATGAGCAGTTCTTC,CASSIGGYRAGDEQFF
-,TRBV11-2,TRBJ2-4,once,TGTGCCAGCAGCTTAAGTCGGCATGAAAACATTCAGTACTTC,CASSLSRHENIQYF
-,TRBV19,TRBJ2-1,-,TGTGCCAGTAGTATAGGCCCCAATGAGCAGTTCTTC,CASSIGPNEQFF
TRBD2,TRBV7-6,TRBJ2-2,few,TGTGCCAGCAGCCCTACCGGGGGGTCGGGGAACACCGGGGAGCTGTTTTTT,CASSPTGGSGNTGELFF
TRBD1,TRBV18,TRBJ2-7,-,TGTGCCAGCTCTTCCGGGACAGAGCCTTTCGAGCAGTACTTC,CASSSGTEPFEQYF
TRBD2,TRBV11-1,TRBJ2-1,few,TGTGCCAGCAGCTTAGCTGTTGTAGCGGGAGGGAACAATGAGCAGTTCTTC,CASSLAVVAGGNNEQFF
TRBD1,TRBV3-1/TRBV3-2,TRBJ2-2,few,TGTGCCAGCAGCCAGGGACAGGGTGGTACCGGGGAGCTGTTTTTT,CASSQGQGGTGELFF
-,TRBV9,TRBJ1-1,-,TGTGCCAGCAGCGTTGGCCTCGGGGAGGGGAACACTGAAGCTTTCTTT,CASSVGLGEGNTEAFF
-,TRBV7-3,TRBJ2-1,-,TGTGCCAGCAGCGCAAGCGGGCTCTCCTACAATGAGCAGTTCTTC,CASSASGLSYNEQFF
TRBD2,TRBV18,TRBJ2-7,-,TGTGCCAGCTCACCCGCTTTGGGACTAGCGCCTGGGGGGGAGCAGTACTTC,CASSPALGLAPGGEQYF
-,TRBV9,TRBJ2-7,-,TGTAAAATGGGGGAAGGCTCCTACGAGCAGTACTTC,CKMGEGSYEQYF
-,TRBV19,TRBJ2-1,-,TGTGCCAGTAGTACTCGTTGGGGTGAGCAGTTCTTC,CASSTRWGEQFF
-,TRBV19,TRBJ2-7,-,TGTGCCAGTAGTATATTAGGGTCGGAAGTCCACGAGCAGTACTTC,CASSILGSEVHEQYF
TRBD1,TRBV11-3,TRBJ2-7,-,TGTGCCAGCAGCACGAAGTGGGGACAGGGGTCAACCTACGAGCAGTACTTC,CASSTKWGQGSTYEQYF
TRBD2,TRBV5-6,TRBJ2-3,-,TGTGCCAGCATGCCGGGACTAGCCACAGATACGCAGTATTTT,CASMPGLATDTQYF
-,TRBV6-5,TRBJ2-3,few,TGTGCCAGCAGTTACGGGTTCACAGATACGCAGTATTTT,CASSYGFTDTQYF
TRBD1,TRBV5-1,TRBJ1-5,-,TGCGCCAGTCGGACAGGGGAAAATCAGCCCCAGCATTTT,CASRTGENQPQHF
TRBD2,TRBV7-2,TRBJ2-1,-,TGTGCCAGCAGCTCAACCCCGGGACTAGGGAACAATGAGCAGTTCTTC,CASSSTPGLGNNEQFF
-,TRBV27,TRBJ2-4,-,TGTGCCAGCAGTTTAGCTCCCCCGGGACACGGATGGGGCATTCAGTACTTC,CASSLAPPGHGWGIQYF
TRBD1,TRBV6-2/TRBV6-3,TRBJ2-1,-,TGTGCCAGCAGCACAGGGGGCTGGGAGCAGTTCTTC,CASSTGGWEQFF
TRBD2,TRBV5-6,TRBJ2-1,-,TGTGCCAGCAGCTTGGTGTTAGCGGGGGGGCCGAACGGGAATGAGCAGTTCTTC,CASSLVLAGGPNGNEQFF
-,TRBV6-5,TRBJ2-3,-,TGTGCCAGCAGGCTAGGGACGGTAACAGATACGCAGTATTTT,CASRLGTVTDTQYF
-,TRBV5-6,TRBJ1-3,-,TGTGCCAGCAGCTTGGAGGGGTCCTCCTCTGGAAACACCATATATTTT,CASSLEGSSSGNTIYF
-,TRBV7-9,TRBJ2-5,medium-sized,TGTGCCAGCAGCTCGCAAAACGACAGGACCCAGTACTTC,CASSSQNDRTQYF
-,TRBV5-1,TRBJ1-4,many,TGCGCCAGCAGCCCGACTGCAATATTTGAAAAACTGTTTTTT,CASSPTAIFEKLFF
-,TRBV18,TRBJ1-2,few,TGTGCCAGCTCACCCCGCAGCCTCGAATTGGCTAACTATGGCTACACCTTC,CASSPRSLELANYGYTF
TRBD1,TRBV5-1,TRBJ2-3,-,TGCGCCAGCAGCTTTACAGGGGGCAATACGCAGTATTTT,CASSFTGGNTQYF
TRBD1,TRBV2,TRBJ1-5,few,TGTGCCAGCCGCAGGACTAGACAGGGGGCAGTACGTCAGCCCCAGCATTTT,CASRRTRQGAVRQPQHF
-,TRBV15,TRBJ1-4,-,TGTGCCACCAGCAGGCGGGGGGGACTTGGTGAAAAACTGTTTTTT,CATSRRGGLGEKLFF
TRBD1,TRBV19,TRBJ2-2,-,TGTGCCAGTAGTACCCCCCGGACAGGGGGCTTTACTCATGCCGGGGAGCTGTTTTTT,CASSTPRTGGFTHAGELFF
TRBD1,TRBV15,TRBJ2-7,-,TGTGCCACCAGCAGGACCGGGACAGGCCCCACCTACGAGCAGTACTTC,CATSRTGTGPTYEQYF
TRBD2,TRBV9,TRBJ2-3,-,TGTGCCAGCAGCCCTCGGGGTAGCGGGAGGGCTGGGGATACGCAGTATTTT,CASSPRGSGRAGDTQYF
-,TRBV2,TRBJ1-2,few,TGTGCCAGCAGAAGAGGACACAGCTATGGCTACACCTTC,CASRRGHSYGYTF
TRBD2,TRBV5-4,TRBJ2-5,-,TGTGCCAGCAGCGAGCGGGGGGTCAGAGAGACCCAGTACTTC,CASSERGVRETQYF
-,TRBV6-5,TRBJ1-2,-,TGTGCCAGCAGTTCCCCACTCAGGAGCAACTATGGCTACACCTTC,CASSSPLRSNYGYTF
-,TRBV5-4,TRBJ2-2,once,TGTGCCAGCAGCTTGGCCCGGGGGATGGACACCGGGGAGCTGTTTTTT,CASSLARGMDTGELFF
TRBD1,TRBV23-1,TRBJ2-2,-,TGCGCCAGCAACAACAGGACAGGGAACACCGGGGAGCTGTTTTTT,CASNNRTGNTGELFF
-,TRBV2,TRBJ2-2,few,TGTGCCAGCAGTAACCTTCTTCCCGGGGAGCTGTTTTTT,CASSNLLPGELFF
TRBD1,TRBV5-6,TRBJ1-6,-,TGTGCCAGCAGCCGCGACTTGGGACAGGGGTATTCACCCCTCCACTTT,CASSRDLGQGYSPLHF
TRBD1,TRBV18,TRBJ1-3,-,TGTGCCAGCTCGCGGACAGGGTCTGGAAACACCATATATTTT,CASSRTGSGNTIYF
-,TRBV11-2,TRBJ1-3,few,TGTGCCAGCAGCCGTCAAACAATGGATGGAAACACCATATATTTT,CASSRQTMDGNTIYF
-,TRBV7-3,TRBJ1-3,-,TGTGCCAGCAGCTCCGGGGGCTCCTCTGGAAACACCATATATTTT,CASSSGGSSGNTIYF
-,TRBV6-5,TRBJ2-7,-,TGTGCCAGCAGAAGACAGGATTCCTACGAGCAGTACTTC,CASRRQDSYEQYF
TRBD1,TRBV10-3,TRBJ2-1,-,TGTGCCATCGCGGACAGGGGGCGCGGTGGAAATAGCGGGCGGAACTACAATGAGCAGTTCTTC,CAIADRGRGGNSGRNYNEQFF
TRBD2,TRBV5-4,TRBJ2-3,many,TGTGCCAGCAGCACCGGACTAGCGGGGGGCACAGATACGCAGTATTTT,CASSTGLAGGTDTQYF
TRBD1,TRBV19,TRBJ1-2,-,TGTGCCAGTTCAAAAGTCGACAGGGGATTCGGTGGCTACACCTTC,CASSKVDRGFGGYTF
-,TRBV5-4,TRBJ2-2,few,TGTGCCAGCAGCCCCCAGGTTCTCGGGGAGCTGTTTTTT,CASSPQVLGELFF
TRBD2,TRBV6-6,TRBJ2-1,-,TGTGCCACCTTGTCCGGGACTAGCCCCTACAATGAGCAGTTCTTC,CATLSGTSPYNEQFF
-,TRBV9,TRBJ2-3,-,TGTGCCAGCAGCGTTTTAGCGGCAGCAGATACGCAGTATTTT,CASSVLAAADTQYF
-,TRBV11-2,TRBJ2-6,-,TGTGCCAGCAGCTTTCCTGGGGTCAACGTCCTGACTTTC,CASSFPGVNVLTF
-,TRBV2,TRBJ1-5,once,TGTGCCAGCAGCAGGGACACGCATTGGGAGCCCCAGCATTTT,CASSRDTHWEPQHF
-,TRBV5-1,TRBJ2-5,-,TGCGCCAGCAGCTTGGCCACAGGAGGAGGGCCTGGACAAGAGACCCAGTACTTC,CASSLATGGGPGQETQYF